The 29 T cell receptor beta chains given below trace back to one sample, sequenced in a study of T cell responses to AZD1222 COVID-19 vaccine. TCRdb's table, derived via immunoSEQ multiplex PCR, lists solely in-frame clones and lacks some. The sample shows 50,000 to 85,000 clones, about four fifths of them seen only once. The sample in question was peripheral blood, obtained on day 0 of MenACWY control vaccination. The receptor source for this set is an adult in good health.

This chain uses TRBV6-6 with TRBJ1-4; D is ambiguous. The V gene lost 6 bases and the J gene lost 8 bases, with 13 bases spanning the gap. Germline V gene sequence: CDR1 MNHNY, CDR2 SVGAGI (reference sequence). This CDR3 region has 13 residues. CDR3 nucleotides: TGTGCCAGCAGCCACTCCCCCGTCGAAAAACTGTTTTTT. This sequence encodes CASSHSPVEKLFF.

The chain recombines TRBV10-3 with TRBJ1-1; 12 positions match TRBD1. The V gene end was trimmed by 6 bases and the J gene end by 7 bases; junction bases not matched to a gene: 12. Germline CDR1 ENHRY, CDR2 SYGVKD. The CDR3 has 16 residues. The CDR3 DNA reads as TGTGCCATCAGGACGGGACAGGGGGCAAACCTGGGTGAAGCTTTCTTT. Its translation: CAIRTGQGANLGEAFF.

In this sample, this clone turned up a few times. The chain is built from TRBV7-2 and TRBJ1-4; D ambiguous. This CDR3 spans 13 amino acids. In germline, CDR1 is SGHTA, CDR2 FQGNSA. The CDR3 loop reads CASTAGNNEKLFF. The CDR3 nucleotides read TGTGCATCTACAGCCGGGAATAATGAAAAACTGTTTTTT.

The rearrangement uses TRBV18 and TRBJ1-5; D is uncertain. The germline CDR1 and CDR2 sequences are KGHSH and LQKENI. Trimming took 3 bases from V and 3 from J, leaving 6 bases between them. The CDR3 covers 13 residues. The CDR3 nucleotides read TGTGCCAGCTCACCGGCGTACAATCAGCCCCAGCATTTT. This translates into CASSPAYNQPQHF.

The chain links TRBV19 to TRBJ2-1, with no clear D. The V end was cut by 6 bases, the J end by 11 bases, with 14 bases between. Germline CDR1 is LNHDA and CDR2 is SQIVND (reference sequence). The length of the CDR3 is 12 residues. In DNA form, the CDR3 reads TGTGCCAGTAGAAGCCGAGAAACACAGCAGTTCTTC. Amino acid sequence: CASRSRETQQFF.

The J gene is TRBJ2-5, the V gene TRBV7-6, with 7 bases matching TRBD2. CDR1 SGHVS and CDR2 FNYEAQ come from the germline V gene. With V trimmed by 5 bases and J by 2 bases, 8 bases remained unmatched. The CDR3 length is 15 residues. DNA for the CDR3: TGTGCCAGCAGCCCGGTAGCGGGCCCTCAAGAGACCCAGTACTTC. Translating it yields CASSPVAGPQETQYF.

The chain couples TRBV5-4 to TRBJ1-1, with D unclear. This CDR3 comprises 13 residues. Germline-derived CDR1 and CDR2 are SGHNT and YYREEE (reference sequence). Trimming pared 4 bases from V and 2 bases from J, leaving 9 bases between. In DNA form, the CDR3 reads TGTGCCAGCAGCAAGGAGGTTAACACTGAAGCTTTCTTT. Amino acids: CASSKEVNTEAFF.

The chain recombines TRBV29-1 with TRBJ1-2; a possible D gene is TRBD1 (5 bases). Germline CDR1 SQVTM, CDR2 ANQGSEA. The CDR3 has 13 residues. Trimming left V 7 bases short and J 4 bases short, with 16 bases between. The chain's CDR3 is CSALDTGSYGYTF. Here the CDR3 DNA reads TGCAGCGCCCTCGACACAGGCAGCTATGGCTACACCTTC.

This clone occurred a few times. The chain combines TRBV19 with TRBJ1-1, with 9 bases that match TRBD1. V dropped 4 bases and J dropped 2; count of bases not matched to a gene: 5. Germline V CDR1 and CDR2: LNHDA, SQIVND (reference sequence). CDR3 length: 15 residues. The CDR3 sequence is CASSRRDRDNTEAFF. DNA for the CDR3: TGTGCCAGTAGTAGACGGGACAGGGATAACACTGAAGCTTTCTTT.

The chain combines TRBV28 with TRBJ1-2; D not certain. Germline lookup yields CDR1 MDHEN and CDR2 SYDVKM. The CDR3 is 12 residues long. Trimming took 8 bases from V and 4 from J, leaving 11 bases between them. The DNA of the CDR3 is TGTGCCAGCCTCACTGTAGGCTATGGCTACACCTTC. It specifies CASLTVGYGYTF.

CDR3 coding DNA: TGTGCCAGCAGTGATGCGGGACAGCCGGGGCGGGAAAAACTGTTTTTT. This encodes CASSDAGQPGREKLFF. This chain joins TRBV6-1 and TRBJ1-4; 7 bases align to TRBD1. CDR1 is MNHNS, CDR2 SASEGT, per germline. Trimming took 3 bases from V and 8 from J; bases not matched to a gene: 12. This CDR3 is 16 amino acids long.

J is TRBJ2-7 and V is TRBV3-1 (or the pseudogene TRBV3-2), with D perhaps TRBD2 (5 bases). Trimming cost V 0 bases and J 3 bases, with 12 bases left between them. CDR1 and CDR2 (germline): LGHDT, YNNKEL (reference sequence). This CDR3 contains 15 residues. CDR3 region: CASSQDLGLSYEQYF. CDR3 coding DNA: TGTGCCAGCAGCCAAGATCTAGGACTCAGCTACGAGCAGTACTTC.

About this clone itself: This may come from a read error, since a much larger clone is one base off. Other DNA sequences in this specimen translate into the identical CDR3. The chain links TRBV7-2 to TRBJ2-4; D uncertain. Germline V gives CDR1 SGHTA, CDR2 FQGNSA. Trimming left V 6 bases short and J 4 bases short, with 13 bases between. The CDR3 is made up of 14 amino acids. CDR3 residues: CASRPPGEKNIQYF. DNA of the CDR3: TGTGCCAGCAGACCCCCAGGAGAAAAAAACATTCAGTACTTC.

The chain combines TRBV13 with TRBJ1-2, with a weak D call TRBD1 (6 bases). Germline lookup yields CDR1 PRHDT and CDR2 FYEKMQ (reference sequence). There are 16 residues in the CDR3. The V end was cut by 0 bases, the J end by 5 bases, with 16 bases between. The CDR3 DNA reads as TGTGCCAGCAGCTTAGGCCGCGGCAGGGGAGGTTATGGCTACACCTTC. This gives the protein CASSLGRGRGGYGYTF.

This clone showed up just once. CDR3 in amino acids: CASSVAPDWGNSPLHF. The CDR3 region has the DNA TGTGCCAGCAGCGTAGCTCCGGACTGGGGGAATTCACCCCTCCACTTT. This chain uses TRBV9 with TRBJ1-6; D perhaps matches TRBD1 (5 bases). Germline CDR1 and CDR2: SGDLS and YYNGEE. The ends were cut back, 0 bases at V and 7 bases at J, with 14 bases in the middle. This CDR3 region has 16 residues.

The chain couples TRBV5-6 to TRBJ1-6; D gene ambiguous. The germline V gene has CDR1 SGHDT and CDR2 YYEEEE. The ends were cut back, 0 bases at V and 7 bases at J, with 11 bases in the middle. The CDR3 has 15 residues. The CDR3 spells CASSLAPGGNSPLHF. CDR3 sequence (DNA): TGTGCCAGCAGCTTGGCCCCGGGAGGGAATTCACCCCTCCACTTT.

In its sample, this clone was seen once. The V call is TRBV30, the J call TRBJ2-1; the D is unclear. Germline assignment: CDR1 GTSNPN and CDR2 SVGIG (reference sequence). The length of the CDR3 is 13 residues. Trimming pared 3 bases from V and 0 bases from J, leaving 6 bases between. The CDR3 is CAWSQGSYNEQFF. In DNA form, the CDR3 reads TGTGCCTGGAGCCAAGGCTCCTACAATGAGCAGTTCTTC.

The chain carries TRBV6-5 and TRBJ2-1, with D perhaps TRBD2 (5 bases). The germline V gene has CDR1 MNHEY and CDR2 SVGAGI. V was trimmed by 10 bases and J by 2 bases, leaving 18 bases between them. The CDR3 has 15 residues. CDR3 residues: CATSRKGEAYNEQFF. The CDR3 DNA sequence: TGTGCCACCTCGCGGAAGGGAGAAGCCTACAATGAGCAGTTCTTC.

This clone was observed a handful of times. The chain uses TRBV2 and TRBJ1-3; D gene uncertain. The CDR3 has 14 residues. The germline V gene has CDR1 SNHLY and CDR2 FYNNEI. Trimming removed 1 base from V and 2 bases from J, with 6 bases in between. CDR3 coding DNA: TGTGCCAGCAGTGAAGGTCTCCCTGGAAACACCATATATTTT. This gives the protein CASSEGLPGNTIYF.

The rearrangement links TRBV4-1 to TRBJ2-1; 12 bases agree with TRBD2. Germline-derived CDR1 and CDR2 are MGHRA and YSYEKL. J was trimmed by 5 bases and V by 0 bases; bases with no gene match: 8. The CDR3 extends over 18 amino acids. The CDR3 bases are TGCGCCAGCAGCCAAGAAGGACTAGCGGGATGGCGGAACAATGAGCAGTTCTTC. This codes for CASSQEGLAGWRNNEQFF.

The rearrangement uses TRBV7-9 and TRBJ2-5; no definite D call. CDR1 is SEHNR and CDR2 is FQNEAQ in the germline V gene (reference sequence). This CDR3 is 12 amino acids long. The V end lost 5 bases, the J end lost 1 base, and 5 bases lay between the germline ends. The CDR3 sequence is CASSPSQETQYF. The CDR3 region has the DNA TGTGCCAGCAGCCCTTCCCAAGAGACCCAGTACTTC.

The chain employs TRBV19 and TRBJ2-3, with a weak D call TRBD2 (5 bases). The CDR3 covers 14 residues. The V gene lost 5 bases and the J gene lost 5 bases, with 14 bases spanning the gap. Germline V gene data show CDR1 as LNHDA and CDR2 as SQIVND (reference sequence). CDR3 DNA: TGTGCCAGTAGTTGGTCGGGGATACGAGATACGCAGTATTTT. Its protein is CASSWSGIRDTQYF.

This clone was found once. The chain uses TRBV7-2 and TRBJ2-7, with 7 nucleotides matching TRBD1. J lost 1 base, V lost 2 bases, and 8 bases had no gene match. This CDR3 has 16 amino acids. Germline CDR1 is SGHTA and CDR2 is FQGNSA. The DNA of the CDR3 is TGTGCCAGCAGCTTAAGAGGGGGCCGTAGTTCCTACGAGCAGTACTTC. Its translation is CASSLRGGRSSYEQYF.

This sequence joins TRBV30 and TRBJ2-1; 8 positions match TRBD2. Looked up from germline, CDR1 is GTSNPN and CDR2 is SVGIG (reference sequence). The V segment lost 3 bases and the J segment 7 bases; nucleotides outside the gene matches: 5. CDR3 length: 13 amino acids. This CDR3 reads CAWRSGGGNEQFF. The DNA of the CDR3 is TGTGCCTGGAGGAGCGGGGGCGGGAATGAGCAGTTCTTC.

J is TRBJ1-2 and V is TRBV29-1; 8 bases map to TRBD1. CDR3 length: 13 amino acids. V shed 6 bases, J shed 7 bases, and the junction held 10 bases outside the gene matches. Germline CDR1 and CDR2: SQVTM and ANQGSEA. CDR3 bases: TGCAGCGTCGAAAAACAGGGGGGCGGTGGCTACACCTTC. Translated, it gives CSVEKQGGGGYTF.

Here the CDR3 DNA reads TGTGCCAGCAGCCCCGGCCCTATTCAACCCCAGCATTTT. Translating it yields CASSPGPIQPQHF. This sequence joins TRBV2 and TRBJ1-5; D unresolved. This CDR3 is built from 13 residues. V lost 6 bases and J lost 10, with 16 bases in between. Germline CDR1 reads SNHLY; CDR2 reads FYNNEI. The variable domain in full, with the rest retrieved from reference TRBV2 and TRBJ1-5, is EPEVTQTPSHQVTQMGQEVILRCVPISNHLYFYWYRQILGQKVEFLVSFYNNEISEKSEIFDDQFSVERPDGSNFTLKIRSTKLEDSAMYFCASSPGPIQPQHFGDGTRLSIL.

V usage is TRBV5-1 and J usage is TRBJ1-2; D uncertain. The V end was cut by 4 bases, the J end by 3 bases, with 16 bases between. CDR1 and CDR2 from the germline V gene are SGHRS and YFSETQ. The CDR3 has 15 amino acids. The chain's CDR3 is CASSPEDGEDYGYTF. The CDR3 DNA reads TGCGCCAGCAGCCCGGAAGATGGGGAGGACTATGGCTACACCTTC.

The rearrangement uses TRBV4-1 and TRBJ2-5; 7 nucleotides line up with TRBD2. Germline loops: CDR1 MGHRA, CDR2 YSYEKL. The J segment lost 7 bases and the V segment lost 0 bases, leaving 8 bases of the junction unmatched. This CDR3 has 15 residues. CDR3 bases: TGCGCCAGCAGCCAAGAATCTGAGGAGCGGGGGACCCAGTACTTC. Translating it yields CASSQESEERGTQYF.

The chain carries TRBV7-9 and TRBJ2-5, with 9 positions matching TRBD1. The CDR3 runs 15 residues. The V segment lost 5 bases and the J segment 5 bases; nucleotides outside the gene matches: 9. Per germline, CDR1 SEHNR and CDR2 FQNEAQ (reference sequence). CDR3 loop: CASSPPGQGGETQYF. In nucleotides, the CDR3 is TGTGCCAGCAGCCCTCCGGGACAGGGTGGCGAGACCCAGTACTTC.